A selection of T cell receptor beta chains follows, all from one sample in a study of blood T cell repertoires in COVID-19. TCRdb's copy holds only in-frame clones and misses some; the assay was immunoSEQ multiplex PCR. The repertoire includes about 270,000 clones, roughly nine tenths of them detected once, and 2.2% sits in the top ten. Sample: peripheral blood. The source is a man aged 45 to 65 with acute or convalescent COVID-19. Both conserved end residues are part of each CDR3. A D gene is named only where the DNA matches it firmly.

TRBJ2-5 TRBV7-7 NA CASSLAHSQETQYF TGTGCTAGCAGCTTAGCGCACAGCCAAGAGACCCAGTACTTC
TRBJ1-1 TRBV5-1 TRBD1 CASSLLRTGDTEAFF TGCGCCAGCAGCTTACTTCGGACAGGGGACACTGAAGCTTTCTTT
TRBJ2-7 TRBV5-1 TRBD1 CASTATGDEQYF TGCGCCAGCACCGCCACAGGGGACGAGCAGTACTTC
TRBJ1-6 TRBV29-1 NA CSVQDRTNSPLHF TGCAGCGTTCAGGACAGAACAAATTCACCCCTCCACTTT
TRBJ2-3 TRBV7-3 TRBD2 CASSLNPGGSTDTQYF TGTGCCAGCAGCTTAAACCCGGGGGGGAGCACAGATACGCAGTATTTT
TRBJ1-5 TRBV10-3 TRBD1 CAISEGDRGNQPQHF TGTGCCATCAGTGAGGGTGACAGGGGGAATCAGCCCCAGCATTTT
TRBJ2-1 TRBV2 NA CASSLIRSEQFF TGTGCCAGCAGTCTCATTCGTAGTGAGCAGTTCTTC
TRBJ2-7 TRBV7-9 TRBD2 CASSSPGGSPYEQYF TGTGCCAGCAGCTCCCCTGGCGGGAGTCCCTACGAGCAGTACTTC
TRBJ2-7 TRBV5-6 TRBD1 CASSRDRVRPYEQYF TGTGCCAGCAGCCGGGACAGGGTAAGGCCCTACGAGCAGTACTTC
TRBJ1-4 TRBV5-5 NA CASSPLPGGNNEKLFF TGTGCCAGCAGTCCTCTCCCTGGGGGCAATAATGAAAAACTGTTTTTT
TRBJ2-7 TRBV18 TRBD1 CASSSRTGVHEQYF TGTGCCAGCTCATCCCGGACAGGGGTCCACGAGCAGTACTTC
TRBJ2-7 TRBV19 NA CASSISWGVGYEQYF TGTGCCAGTAGTATATCTTGGGGAGTAGGCTACGAGCAGTACTTC